This T cell receptor beta chain was identified in a study of T-cell reconstitution after alpha-beta-depleted transplantation in children. The study, taken as a whole, reports: Surviving recipient T cells and intrathymic progenitors accounted for some patients' high TCRbeta diversity at day 60. After one year, T-cell counts and TCRbeta diversity mostly came from new T cells. There were reportedly several hundred expanded graft clones from which alpha-beta T cells came about two months after transplant.

V shed 6 bases and J shed 0 bases, with 16 bases lying between them. CDR1 is MNHEY and CDR2 is SVGEGT in the germline V gene. The CDR3 has 16 amino acids. Unique molecular identifiers featured in how the TCRbeta library was prepared. From the PCR reads, TCRdb called clonotypes with MiXCR, one entry per CDR3 protein. The table includes fewer than 350,000 distinct CDR3 sequences, around 7.1% detected once. As to this clonotype: Its specificity is not known.

Sequencing was performed on peripheral blood, taken 360 days after TCRalphabeta/CD19-depleted stem cell transplant. This sequence was found in a female patient between 2 and 15 years old who had a stem cell transplant for Fanconi anemia, so the T cells may come from the graft donor. The chain has TRBV6-2 or TRBV6-3 and TRBJ2-3; D possibly matches TRBD1 or TRBD2 (5 bases each). The DNA for the CDR3 is TGTGCCAGCAGCCGACCTAGCAGGGCGAGCACAGATACGCAGTATTTT. This translates into CASSRPSRASTDTQYF.